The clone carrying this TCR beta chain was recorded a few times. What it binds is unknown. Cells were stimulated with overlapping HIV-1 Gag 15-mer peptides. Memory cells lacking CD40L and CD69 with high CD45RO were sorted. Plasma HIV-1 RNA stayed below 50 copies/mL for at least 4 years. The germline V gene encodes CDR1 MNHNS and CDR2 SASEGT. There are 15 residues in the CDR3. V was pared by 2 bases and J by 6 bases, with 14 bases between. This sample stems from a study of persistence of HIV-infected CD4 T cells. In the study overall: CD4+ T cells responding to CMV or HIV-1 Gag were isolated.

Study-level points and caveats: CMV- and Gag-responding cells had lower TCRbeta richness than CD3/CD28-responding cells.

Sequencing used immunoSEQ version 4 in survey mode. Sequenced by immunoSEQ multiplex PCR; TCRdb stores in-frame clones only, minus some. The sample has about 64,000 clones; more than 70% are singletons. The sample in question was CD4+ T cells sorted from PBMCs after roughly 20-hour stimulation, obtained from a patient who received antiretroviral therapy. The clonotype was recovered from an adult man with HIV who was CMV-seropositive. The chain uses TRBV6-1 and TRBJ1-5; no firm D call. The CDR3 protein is CASSESRIRSQPQHF. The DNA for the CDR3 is TGTGCCAGCAGTGAATCTCGAATTAGGAGTCAGCCCCAGCATTTT.